This passage covers 9 T cell receptor beta chains from one sample sequenced in a study of tumour-infiltrating T cells in Burkitt lymphoma. Using immunoSEQ multiplex PCR, the repertoire was profiled, and TCRdb retains in-frame clones only, with some absent. The sample yields 3,500 to 4,000 clones, around 21% seen once. The specimen was tumor tissue. The receptors were sampled from a human donor with Burkitt lymphoma.

This clone was observed a few times. The rearrangement joins TRBV4-1 to TRBJ2-7; TRBD2 matches at 8 bases. The ends lost 0 bases at V and 2 bases at J; junction bases unmatched: 3. CDR3 length: 15 residues. CDR1 is MGHRA and CDR2 is YSYEKL in the germline V gene. DNA for the CDR3: TGCGCCAGCAGCCAAGAATTCGGGGGGGCCTACGAGCAGTACTTC. Its translation: CASSQEFGGAYEQYF.

This chain joins TRBV9 and TRBJ1-4, with 9 bases identical to TRBD1. CDR3 length equals 14 residues. Germline V gene sequence: CDR1 SGDLS, CDR2 YYNGEE. Germline trimming cut 3 bases from V and 6 bases from J; bases unmatched to any gene: 3. This CDR3 reads CASSATGGYEKLFF. In DNA, the CDR3 is TGTGCCAGCAGCGCGACAGGGGGTTATGAAAAACTGTTTTTT.

This clone was counted only a few times. This chain links TRBV27 with TRBJ1-1, with D perhaps TRBD1 (5 bases). The V end was cut by 6 bases, the J end by 0 bases, with 20 bases between. The CDR3 contains 17 residues. The germline CDR1 and CDR2 sequences are MNHEY and SMNVEV (reference sequence). The CDR3 DNA follows: TGTGCCAGCAGCCGCACCTCGGGGGGTCGGGTGAACACTGAAGCTTTCTTT. Residues: CASSRTSGGRVNTEAFF.

There are a few counts of this clone. This chain links TRBV19 with TRBJ1-5, with unresolved D. The CDR3 runs to 15 residues. V lost 0 bases and J lost 1, with 7 bases in between. CDR1 is LNHDA, CDR2 SQIVND, per germline (reference sequence). CDR3 sequence (DNA): TGTGCCAGTAGTATAGATCCCCAGAGCAATCAGCCCCAGCATTTT. Protein product: CASSIDPQSNQPQHF.

The chain carries TRBV6-5 and TRBJ2-5; D not resolved. V was cut by 0 bases and J by 2 bases, with 10 bases left in between. This CDR3 region has 15 residues. Germline V gene sequence: CDR1 MNHEY, CDR2 SVGAGI. CDR3 sequence (DNA): TGTGCCAGCAGTTACTCGATCCGCAGGCAAGAGACCCAGTACTTC. The encoded protein is CASSYSIRRQETQYF.

The V call is TRBV11-3, the J call TRBJ2-1; no definite D call. The ends were cut back, 5 bases at V and 10 bases at J, with 9 bases in the middle. This CDR3 is built from 11 residues. The V gene's germline CDR1 is SGHNT and CDR2 YENEEA. The DNA for the CDR3 is TGTGCCAGCAGCGCCACTGACGAGCAGTTCTTC. Protein product: CASSATDEQFF.

This clone was observed a few times. The genes are TRBV10-3 and TRBJ2-7; possibly TRBD2 for D (5 bases). The CDR3 has 13 residues. Trimming took off 10 bases at V and 3 bases at J, with 16 bases between the two ends. Germline loops: CDR1 ENHRY, CDR2 SYGVKD. DNA of the CDR3: TGTGCCACCTCCTGGATGGGGAGCTACGAGCAGTACTTC. Translating it yields CATSWMGSYEQYF.

This clone occurred a few times. The rearrangement links TRBV7-9 to TRBJ1-1; D is unclear. Trimming removed 6 bases at V and 1 base at J, with 12 bases between. This CDR3 contains 14 residues. CDR1 and CDR2 from the germline V gene are SEHNR and FQNEAQ (reference sequence). CDR3 nucleotides: TGTGCCAGCAGGTCCTTGGCGACGAACACTGAAGCTTTCTTT. Translating it yields CASRSLATNTEAFF.

The chain recombines TRBV29-1 with TRBJ2-1; D remains ambiguous. Between the trimmed V and J ends, which lost 5 bases and 0 bases, there was a span of 8 bases. The CDR3 is made up of 13 amino acids. The germline V gene encodes CDR1 SQVTM and CDR2 ANQGSEA. CDR3 sequence reads: CSVFLVSYNEQFF. CDR3 coding DNA: TGCAGCGTTTTTCTAGTCTCCTACAATGAGCAGTTCTTC.